Listed below are T cell receptor beta chains from one sample, sequenced in a study of T cell repertoires in cytomegalovirus infection. From the reads, TCRdb called clonotypes with MiXCR, one entry per CDR3 protein. The data hold 150,000 to 200,000 distinct CDR3 sequences, with approximately 18% observed a single time. Sequencing used CD8+ T cells from PBMCs. The receptor set was obtained from a human donor in good health (CMV status not recorded). Some clones in this sample may be carry-over from other donors' samples. Both conserved end residues are part of each CDR3. Each record gives: J gene, clone size, V gene, D gene, CDR3 DNA, CDR3 protein. A D gene is named only where the DNA matches it firmly. Expanded clones get a size class; other rows say once, few or many, or leave the size out.

j_gene: TRBJ1-1
abundance: -
v_gene: TRBV6-6
d_gene: -
CDR3nt: TGTGCCAGCAGTTACACGGCAGCCATCATGAACACTGAAGCTTTCTTT
CDR3aa: CASSYTAAIMNTEAFF

j_gene: TRBJ2-7
abundance: -
v_gene: TRBV7-8
d_gene: -
CDR3nt: TGTGCCAGCAGCTTAGTCGGCAGAAAAGACGAGCAGTACTTC
CDR3aa: CASSLVGRKDEQYF

j_gene: TRBJ2-5
abundance: -
v_gene: TRBV12-3/TRBV12-4
d_gene: TRBD1
CDR3nt: TGTGCCAGCAGTCTGCAGGGGGAAGACCAAGAGACCCAGTACTTC
CDR3aa: CASSLQGEDQETQYF

j_gene: TRBJ1-1
abundance: few
v_gene: TRBV28
d_gene: TRBD1
CDR3nt: TGTGCCAGCAGGACAGGGGACCTCGAAACTTTCTTT
CDR3aa: CASRTGDLETFF

j_gene: TRBJ1-5
abundance: few
v_gene: TRBV4-1
d_gene: -
CDR3nt: TGCGCCAGCAGCCATTCCGTTAGCAATCAGCCCCAGCATTTT
CDR3aa: CASSHSVSNQPQHF

j_gene: TRBJ2-3
abundance: few
v_gene: TRBV7-2
d_gene: TRBD2
CDR3nt: TGTGCCAGCAGCTTACTGCCCTCTAGCGGTTCCACAGATACGCAGTATTTT
CDR3aa: CASSLLPSSGSTDTQYF

j_gene: TRBJ2-7
abundance: -
v_gene: TRBV6-2/TRBV6-3
d_gene: -
CDR3nt: TGTGCCAGCAGTTACAACAGGGCGGCCGAGCAGTACTTC
CDR3aa: CASSYNRAAEQYF

j_gene: TRBJ2-2
abundance: -
v_gene: TRBV7-3
d_gene: -
CDR3nt: TGTGCCAGCCAGGACAGCACCGGGGAGCTGTTTTTT
CDR3aa: CASQDSTGELFF

j_gene: TRBJ2-2
abundance: -
v_gene: TRBV29-1
d_gene: -
CDR3nt: TGCAGCGTCGTTGCCCGGGGCGGAGGCACCGGGGAGCTGTTTTTT
CDR3aa: CSVVARGGGTGELFF

j_gene: TRBJ2-1
abundance: few
v_gene: TRBV12-3/TRBV12-4
d_gene: -
CDR3nt: TGTGCCAGCAGTTCTGCGCCCTACAATGAGCAGTTCTTC
CDR3aa: CASSSAPYNEQFF

j_gene: TRBJ2-3
abundance: -
v_gene: TRBV7-8
d_gene: TRBD2
CDR3nt: TGTGCCAGCAGCTTTCCAATTAGCGGGGGGACAGATACGCAGTATTTT
CDR3aa: CASSFPISGGTDTQYF

j_gene: TRBJ1-4
abundance: few
v_gene: TRBV6-5
d_gene: -
CDR3nt: TGTGCCAGCAGTTCCTGGGACGGGGAAAAACTGTTTTTT
CDR3aa: CASSSWDGEKLFF

j_gene: TRBJ1-2
abundance: few
v_gene: TRBV20-1
d_gene: -
CDR3nt: TGCAGTGCTAGTGGACAGCGACTTAACTATGGCTACACCTTC
CDR3aa: CSASGQRLNYGYTF

j_gene: TRBJ2-1
abundance: few
v_gene: TRBV6-6
d_gene: -
CDR3nt: TGTGCCAGCAGTTACTCTTGGGGAAATGAGCAGTTCTTC
CDR3aa: CASSYSWGNEQFF

j_gene: TRBJ1-1
abundance: -
v_gene: TRBV7-9
d_gene: -
CDR3nt: TGTGCCAGCATTAGAGGGACGGCGAACACTGAAGCTTTCTTT
CDR3aa: CASIRGTANTEAFF

j_gene: TRBJ1-5
abundance: few
v_gene: TRBV7-8
d_gene: -
CDR3nt: TGTGCCAGCAGCTTACGGCAGGGGACGGGCAATCAGCCCCAGCATTTT
CDR3aa: CASSLRQGTGNQPQHF

j_gene: TRBJ1-1
abundance: -
v_gene: TRBV4-1
d_gene: -
CDR3nt: TGCGCCAGCAGCCACCTCCTTCTTTCAGGGGTAAACACTGAAGCTTTCTTT
CDR3aa: CASSHLLLSGVNTEAFF

j_gene: TRBJ1-1
abundance: few
v_gene: TRBV7-6
d_gene: -
CDR3nt: TGTGCCAGCAGCCCCCCACCGGGGGGAGCTTTCTTT
CDR3aa: CASSPPPGGAFF

j_gene: TRBJ1-3
abundance: few
v_gene: TRBV12-5
d_gene: -
CDR3nt: TGTGCTAGTGGTTTGGTAGCACTAGCCTCTGGAAACACCATATATTTT
CDR3aa: CASGLVALASGNTIYF

j_gene: TRBJ1-2
abundance: -
v_gene: TRBV10-3
d_gene: -
CDR3nt: TGTGCCATCAGTGACAGCAGCTATGGCTACACCTTC
CDR3aa: CAISDSSYGYTF

j_gene: TRBJ2-6
abundance: few
v_gene: TRBV6-2/TRBV6-3
d_gene: -
CDR3nt: TGTGCCAGCAGTACACTAAGAGGTTGGAGCCAGGGAATTACTTCTTATGGGGCCAACGTCCTGACTTTC
CDR3aa: CASSTLRGWSQGITSYGANVLTF

j_gene: TRBJ2-5
abundance: -
v_gene: TRBV12-3/TRBV12-4
d_gene: -
CDR3nt: TGTGCCAGCAGTTTAGGTTTGGCGGCCAAAGAGACCCAGTACTTC
CDR3aa: CASSLGLAAKETQYF